Each of the 7 T cell receptor beta chains below was sequenced from the same sample in a study of metastatic and nonmetastatic thyroid tumors (dated by TCRdb to about 2020). None of the patients had been given any treatment before thyroid surgery. Receptor amplification or capture employed PCR. Sequencing was performed on an Illumina HiSeq 4000. The public reads were run again by TCRdb, first through fastp at Q25 and then through MiXCR, and only productive beta chains were kept. The sample table holds 35,000 to 45,000 clones, of which 3% to 3.5% were seen once. The top ten clones comprise around 9.9% of the sample. The sample consisted of blood. These receptors were taken from a female donor with papillary thyroid cancer or a benign thyroid nodule (not recorded which). Some clones in this sample may be carry-over from other donors' samples.

As to this clone: Just one base apart from a much larger clone, this may be a read error. The sample carries other DNA sequences with the same CDR3. The gene calls are TRBV10-1 and TRBJ2-2; D assignment may be TRBD1 or TRBD2 (5 bases each). Germline loops: CDR1 WNHNN, CDR2 SYGVQD (reference sequence). This CDR3 is 14 amino acids long. The CDR3 protein is CASRRDGVTGELFF. CDR3 DNA sequence: TGCGCCAGCAGAAGGGACGGGGTCACCGGGGAGCTGTTCTTT.

This clone occurred many times. This chain uses TRBV7-9 with TRBJ2-7; 8 positions agree with TRBD2. V shed 2 bases, J shed 3 bases, and the junction held 9 bases outside the gene matches. The germline V gene has CDR1 SEHNR and CDR2 FQNEAQ (reference sequence). The CDR3 consists of 16 residues. The CDR3 protein is CASSLFRGAGDYEQYF. The CDR3 DNA is TGTGCCAGCAGCTTATTTCGCGGAGCGGGAGACTACGAGCAGTACTTC.

Notes on this clone: At one end the junction does not follow the germline gene, possibly because of a read error. The chain recombines TRBV6-2 or TRBV6-3 with TRBJ1-5, with 9 positions matching TRBD1. CDR1 and CDR2 (germline): MNHEY, SVGEGT. This CDR3 region has 15 residues. The DNA for the CDR3 is TGCGCCAGCAGTTACTCGGGACAGGGTGGGCATCCCCAGCATTTT. It codes for CASSYSGQGGHPQHF.

This clone appeared many times. V usage is TRBV9 and J usage is TRBJ2-1; D might be TRBD2 (5 bases). The CDR3 consists of 19 residues. Germline V lookup: CDR1 SGDLS, CDR2 YYNGEE. V shed 0 bases and J shed 4 bases, with 23 bases lying between them. The CDR3 region has the DNA TGTGCCAGCAGCGTAGAGCCGGCCCAGCGGTTAGGAAGTTACAATGAGCAGTTCTTC. The encoded protein is CASSVEPAQRLGSYNEQFF.

A few counts support this clone. This chain joins TRBV12-3 or TRBV12-4 and TRBJ2-1; 7 bases align to TRBD2. Trimming cost V 4 bases and J 6 bases; bases outside gene matches: 6. The length of the CDR3 is 14 residues. The CDR3 loop is CASSSVAGSNEQFF. The DNA of the CDR3 is TGTGCCAGCAGTTCCGTAGCGGGTTCCAATGAGCAGTTCTTC.

This clone showed up just a few times. This chain uses TRBV19 with TRBJ2-2; D gene ambiguous. The CDR3 runs to 13 residues. Trimming took off 1 base at V and 7 bases at J, with 7 bases between the two ends. From germline, CDR1 is LNHDA and CDR2 SQIVND (reference sequence). This chain's CDR3 is CASSIGSGGELFF. DNA of the CDR3: TGTGCCAGTAGTATAGGCTCGGGCGGGGAGCTGTTTTTT.

This clone turned up a few times. J is TRBJ2-1 and V is TRBV20-1, with D unclear. The CDR3 length is 14 residues. Germline loops: CDR1 DFQATT, CDR2 SNEGSKA (reference sequence). The V end lost 2 bases, the J end lost 8 bases, and 16 bases lay between the germline ends. The CDR3 loop is CSARPGSRTDEQFF. CDR3 DNA sequence: TGCAGTGCTAGACCCGGTTCCCGTACTGATGAGCAGTTCTTC.